Listed below are T cell receptor beta chains from one sample, sequenced in a study of shared T cell receptors in the human thymus. The table came from immunoSEQ multiplex PCR; TCRdb's copy has only in-frame clones and leaves some out. Of hundreds of thousands of clones in the sample, over 75% were seen once. These data are also associated with another study on human thymus T cells.

Material for sequencing was thymocytes. All receptors derive from a girl less than two years old with a congenital heart defect. CDR3s include the opening cysteine and the closing phenylalanine or tryptophan. Each record gives: V gene, clone size, D gene, J gene, CDR3 protein, CDR3 DNA. The D gene is left open where the match is weak. Clone size is given for some rows only: seen once, a few or many times, or a class if the clone is expanded.

>TRBV5-8|.|TRBD1|TRBJ1-4
CASSHRQGVRATNEKLFF
TGTGCCAGCAGCCATAGACAGGGAGTCAGGGCAACTAATGAAAAACTGTTTTTT
>TRBV6-1|.|.|TRBJ1-5
CASSGWGGNQPQHF
TGTGCCAGCAGTGGATGGGGGGGCAATCAGCCCCAGCATTTT
>TRBV19|.|TRBD1|TRBJ2-7
CASSTRDRVYEQYF
TGTGCCAGTAGTACCCGGGACAGGGTTTACGAGCAGTACTTC
>TRBV2|.|.|TRBJ2-3
CASSPLYFTDTQYF
TGTGCCAGCAGCCCCTTGTACTTCACAGATACGCAGTATTTT
>TRBV10-3|.|.|TRBJ1-1
CATNAGIEAFF
TGTGCCACCAACGCAGGGATTGAAGCTTTCTTT
>TRBV7-2|once|.|TRBJ2-7
CASSLVMADTHYEQYF
TGTGCCAGCAGCTTAGTTATGGCCGACACCCACTACGAGCAGTACTTC
>TRBV7-2|.|.|TRBJ1-5
CASSFFQDQPQHF
TGTGCCAGCAGCTTTTTCCAGGATCAGCCCCAGCATTTT
>TRBV7-9|.|.|TRBJ1-3
CASSLAAEGGDSGNTIYF
TGTGCCAGCAGCTTAGCGGCTGAAGGAGGTGACTCTGGAAACACCATATATTTT
>TRBV6-1|.|TRBD1|TRBJ2-7
CAGSGGIYEQYF
TGTGCCGGTTCAGGGGGCATCTACGAGCAGTACTTC
>TRBV7-3|.|.|TRBJ2-2
CASSLTGQLKFTGELFF
TGTGCCAGCAGCTTAACCGGACAGCTTAAGTTCACCGGGGAGCTGTTTTTT
>TRBV14|few|.|TRBJ1-1
CASSQVGEAFF
TGTGCCAGCAGCCAAGTCGGTGAAGCTTTCTTT
>TRBV14|.|TRBD1|TRBJ1-1
CASSQGGQGQRLTEAFF
TGTGCCAGCAGCCAAGGAGGACAGGGGCAAAGATTAACTGAAGCTTTCTTT
>TRBV27|.|.|TRBJ1-1
CASSFGGLWGNTEAFF
TGTGCCAGCAGTTTCGGGGGGCTTTGGGGGAACACTGAAGCTTTCTTT
>TRBV14|.|.|TRBJ1-1
CASSPRGRNTEAFF
TGTGCCAGCAGCCCTCGGGGAAGGAACACTGAAGCTTTCTTT
>TRBV19|.|.|TRBJ2-1
CASSIGSGKGSYNEQFF
TGTGCCAGTAGTATAGGTTCCGGGAAGGGTTCCTACAATGAGCAGTTCTTC
>TRBV29-1|.|TRBD1|TRBJ2-5
CSPKTGGTQYF
TGCAGCCCGAAGACAGGGGGGACCCAGTACTTC
>TRBV2|once|.|TRBJ2-7
CASSGQVPVIAYEQYF
TGTGCCAGCAGTGGACAGGTCCCAGTAATCGCCTACGAGCAGTACTTC
>TRBV27|.|.|TRBJ1-5
CASSLQGGGGRQPQHF
TGTGCCAGCAGTTTACAGGGAGGGGGGGGCCGTCAGCCCCAGCATTTT
>TRBV18|once|.|TRBJ2-1
CASSLDSSALYEQFF
TGTGCCAGCTCACTTGACAGTTCTGCGTTATATGAGCAGTTCTTC
>TRBV7-8|once|TRBD1|TRBJ2-2
CASSLGFLGRGRTDTGELFF
TGTGCCAGCAGCTTAGGGTTTTTGGGCAGGGGGCGCACGGACACCGGGGAGCTGTTTTTT
>TRBV7-2|.|TRBD2|TRBJ2-7
CASSLGWIGGGHTYEQYF
TGTGCCAGCAGCTTAGGTTGGATAGGCGGGGGGCATACCTACGAGCAGTACTTC
>TRBV5-8|.|.|TRBJ2-7
CASSLWAGWITYEQYF
TGTGCCAGCAGCTTGTGGGCAGGGTGGATTACCTACGAGCAGTACTTC
>TRBV14|.|.|TRBJ1-3
CASSSDRFSGNTIYF
TGTGCCAGCAGCTCGGACAGATTCTCTGGAAACACCATATATTTT
>TRBV5-1|.|.|TRBJ1-2
CASSLGPGDHGYTF
TGCGCCAGCAGCTTGGGCCCGGGAGACCATGGCTACACCTTC
>TRBV7-9|.|.|TRBJ2-3
CASSPVRRGTDTQYF
TGTGCCAGCAGCCCGGTGAGGCGGGGCACAGATACGCAGTATTTT
>TRBV7-2|.|.|TRBJ1-2
CASRLRGVLEDGYTF
TGTGCCAGCAGATTAAGAGGAGTGTTAGAAGATGGCTACACCTTC
>TRBV5-1|.|TRBD2|TRBJ2-1
CASSGKSGGANEQFF
TGCGCCAGCAGTGGAAAAAGCGGGGGGGCCAATGAGCAGTTCTTC
>TRBV4-3|.|TRBD2|TRBJ2-1
CASSQYLLAGEEQFF
TGCGCCAGCAGCCAATACCTATTAGCGGGGGAGGAGCAGTTCTTC
>TRBV15|.|.|TRBJ1-5
CATSRDKGPLLSHNNQPQHF
TGTGCCACCAGCAGAGATAAGGGGCCCCTTTTGTCCCACAACAATCAGCCCCAGCATTTT
>TRBV6-5|.|.|TRBJ1-1
CASRRNTEAFF
TGTGCCAGCAGGAGGAACACTGAAGCTTTCTTT
>TRBV5-5|.|.|TRBJ2-7
CASSLDSFGQNPYEQYF
TGTGCCAGCAGCTTGGACTCCTTCGGACAGAACCCCTACGAGCAGTACTTC
>TRBV10-2|.|TRBD1|TRBJ1-2
CASTTTGNYGYTF
TGCGCCAGCACGACGACAGGGAACTATGGCTACACCTTC
>TRBV15|once|TRBD1|TRBJ1-6
CATSRRTGEDKNSPLHF
TGTGCCACCAGCAGAAGGACAGGGGAGGATAAAAATTCACCCCTCCACTTT
>TRBV5-1|.|.|TRBJ2-5
CASSPGASGGTQYF
TGCGCCAGCAGCCCGGGGGCTAGCGGTGGCACCCAGTACTTC
>TRBV6-6|.|TRBD1|TRBJ2-7
CASSSTGTGLYEQYF
TGTGCCAGCAGTAGTACCGGGACAGGGCTTTACGAGCAGTACTTC
>TRBV12-5|.|.|TRBJ1-2
CASGWYRDLTDRNGYTF
TGTGCTAGTGGTTGGTACCGTGATCTGACAGATCGGAACGGCTACACCTTC
>TRBV19|.|.|TRBJ2-7
CASSIRDYEQYF
TGTGCCAGTAGTATCCGCGATTACGAGCAGTACTTC
>TRBV14|.|TRBD2|TRBJ2-1
CASSQDPGLAGGSNLLNEQFF
TGTGCCAGCAGCCAAGATCCGGGACTAGCGGGGGGGTCTAACCTTCTAAATGAGCAGTTCTTC
>TRBV27|.|.|TRBJ1-3
CASSLWPPAGESGNTIYF
TGTGCCAGCAGTTTATGGCCCCCGGCAGGGGAGTCTGGAAACACCATATATTTT
>TRBV10-2|.|TRBD1|TRBJ1-2
CASNLDRPYGYTF
TGCGCCAGCAACCTGGACAGGCCCTATGGCTACACCTTC
>TRBV2|.|TRBD2|TRBJ2-2
CARGTSVPGELFF
TGTGCCAGAGGGACTAGCGTTCCCGGGGAGCTGTTTTTT
>TRBV10-2|.|.|TRBJ1-5
CASTEENQPQHF
TGCGCCAGCACTGAAGAGAATCAGCCCCAGCATTTT
>TRBV5-1|.|.|TRBJ2-1
CASTSDSGHNEQFF
TGCGCCAGCACCTCGGACAGTGGGCACAATGAGCAGTTCTTC
>TRBV5-1|.|TRBD1|TRBJ2-5
CASSPRGQQETQYF
TGCGCCAGCAGCCCCAGGGGACAGCAAGAGACCCAGTACTTC
>TRBV5-1|.|TRBD1|TRBJ2-7
CASSAGTGPYEQYF
TGCGCCAGCAGCGCAGGGACAGGGCCCTACGAGCAGTACTTC
>TRBV11-2|.|.|TRBJ2-5
CASSAPSGAIGGTQYF
TGTGCCAGCAGCGCGCCCTCCGGGGCCATAGGGGGGACCCAGTACTTC
>TRBV18|.|TRBD1|TRBJ2-5
CASSKRDSRKETQYF
TGTGCCAGCTCTAAGAGGGACAGCCGAAAAGAGACCCAGTACTTC
>TRBV7-2|.|TRBD1|TRBJ1-6
CASSSVGGGDNSPLHF
TGTGCCAGCAGCTCGGTCGGAGGGGGCGATAATTCACCCCTCCACTTT
>TRBV7-3|.|TRBD2|TRBJ2-5
CASSFAGGETQYF
TGTGCCAGCAGCTTTGCGGGAGGGGAGACCCAGTACTTC
>TRBV28|.|TRBD1|TRBJ1-1
CASSLPFGQGGTEAFF
TGTGCCAGCAGTCTTCCATTTGGGCAGGGGGGCACTGAAGCTTTCTTT